The clone carrying this TCR beta chain was seen ten or more times. Its antigen is not known. This CDR3 region has 13 residues. CDR1 is LNHDA, CDR2 SQIVND, per germline (reference sequence). The V gene lost 4 bases and the J gene lost 0 bases, with 4 bases spanning the gap. The record originates from a study of T cells in Graves' hyperthyroidism and ophthalmopathy. Findings and caveats of the study: The authors' 13 V-J model separated ophthalmopathy from stable hyperthyroidism. Researchers found most expanded thyroid clonotypes above 0.001 in blood as well.

Amplified regions were TCR beta CDR3 sequences from RNA transcripts. HTBI primers were the set used in a first-round RT-PCR of the TCR CDR3. Using its own MiXCR run on the multiplex PCR reads, TCRdb lists one record per CDR3 protein. There are about 420,000 distinct CDR3 sequences in the sample; around a sixth occur only once, and around 7.3% lies in the top ten. Graves' hyperthyroidism was deemed stable absent ophthalmopathy progression within 18 months. Aged 18 to 65, the patients had hyperthyroidism that was newly diagnosed and had lasted under 2 months. The specimen was blood. This sequence joins TRBV19 and TRBJ1-5; D is uncertain. This receptor was taken from a woman between 18 and 29 years old with Graves' hyperthyroidism. The DNA of the CDR3 is TGTGCCAGTAGTAAAACTAGCAATCAGCCCCAGCATTTT. This gives the protein CASSKTSNQPQHF.